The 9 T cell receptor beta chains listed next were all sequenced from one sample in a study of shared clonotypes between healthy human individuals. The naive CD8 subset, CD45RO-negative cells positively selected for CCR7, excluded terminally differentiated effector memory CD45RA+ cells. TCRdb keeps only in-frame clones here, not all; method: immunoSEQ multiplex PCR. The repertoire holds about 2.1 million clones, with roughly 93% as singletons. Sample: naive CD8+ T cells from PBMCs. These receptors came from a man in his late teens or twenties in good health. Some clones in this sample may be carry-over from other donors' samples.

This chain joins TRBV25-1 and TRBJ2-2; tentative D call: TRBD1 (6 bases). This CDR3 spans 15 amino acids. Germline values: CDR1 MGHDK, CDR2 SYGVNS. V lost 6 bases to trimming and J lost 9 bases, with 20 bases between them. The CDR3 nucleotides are TGTGCCAGCAGGCATGGAACAGGGAACCGCCGGGAGCTGTTTTTT. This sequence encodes CASRHGTGNRRELFF.

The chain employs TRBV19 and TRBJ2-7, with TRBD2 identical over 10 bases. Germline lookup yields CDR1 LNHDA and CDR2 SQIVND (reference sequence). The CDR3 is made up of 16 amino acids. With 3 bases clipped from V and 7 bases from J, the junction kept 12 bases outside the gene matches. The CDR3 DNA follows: TGTGCCAGTAGTATTGAGGCTAGCGGGAGAACGAGGGAGCAGTACTTC. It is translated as CASSIEASGRTREQYF.

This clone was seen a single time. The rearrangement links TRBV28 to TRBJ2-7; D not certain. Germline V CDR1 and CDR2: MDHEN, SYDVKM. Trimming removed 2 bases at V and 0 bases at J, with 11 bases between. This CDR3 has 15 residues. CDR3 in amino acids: CASSLLRASSYEQYF. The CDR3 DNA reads TGTGCCAGCAGTTTACTGCGTGCCAGCTCCTACGAGCAGTACTTC.

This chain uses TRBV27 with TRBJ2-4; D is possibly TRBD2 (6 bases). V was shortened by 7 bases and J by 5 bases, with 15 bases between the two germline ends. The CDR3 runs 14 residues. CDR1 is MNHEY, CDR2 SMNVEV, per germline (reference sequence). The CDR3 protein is CASTFLGGENIQYF. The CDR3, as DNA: TGTGCCAGCACCTTCCTTGGAGGGGAAAACATTCAGTACTTC.

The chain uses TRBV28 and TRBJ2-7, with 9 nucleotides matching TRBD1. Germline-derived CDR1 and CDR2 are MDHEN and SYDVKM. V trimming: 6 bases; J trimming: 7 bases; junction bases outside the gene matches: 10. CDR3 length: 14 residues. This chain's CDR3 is CASSRTGEFWEQYF. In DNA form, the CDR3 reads TGTGCCAGCAGCAGGACAGGGGAGTTTTGGGAGCAGTACTTC.

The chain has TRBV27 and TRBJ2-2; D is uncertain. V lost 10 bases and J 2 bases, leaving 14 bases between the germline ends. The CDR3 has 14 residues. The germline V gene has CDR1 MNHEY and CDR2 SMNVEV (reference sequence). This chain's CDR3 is CATWPRLNTGELFF. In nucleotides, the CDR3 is TGTGCCACCTGGCCCCGGCTAAACACCGGGGAGCTGTTTTTT.

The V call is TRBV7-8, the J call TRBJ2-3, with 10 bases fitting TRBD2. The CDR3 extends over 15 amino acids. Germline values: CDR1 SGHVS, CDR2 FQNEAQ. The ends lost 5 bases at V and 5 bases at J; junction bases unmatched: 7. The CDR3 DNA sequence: TGTGCCAGCAGCCTTCAGTCTAGCGGGAGAGATACGCAGTATTTT. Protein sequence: CASSLQSSGRDTQYF.

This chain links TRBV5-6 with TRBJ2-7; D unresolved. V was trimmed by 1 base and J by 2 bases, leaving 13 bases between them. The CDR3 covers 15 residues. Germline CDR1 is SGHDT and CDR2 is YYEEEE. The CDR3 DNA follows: TGTGCCAGCAGCTTGTCGGACCGCGGACCCTACGAGCAGTACTTC. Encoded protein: CASSLSDRGPYEQYF.

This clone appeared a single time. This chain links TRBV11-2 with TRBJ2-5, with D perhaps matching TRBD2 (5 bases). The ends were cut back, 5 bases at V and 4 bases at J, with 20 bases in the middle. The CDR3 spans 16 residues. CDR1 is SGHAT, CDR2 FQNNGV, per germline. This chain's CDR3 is CASSPPGKGSGETQYF. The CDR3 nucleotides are TGTGCCAGCAGCCCTCCCGGGAAGGGATCGGGAGAGACCCAGTACTTC.